Below are 20 T cell receptor beta chains sequenced from a single sample in a study of read filtering for tumor transcriptome and immune sequencing. The library was built from about 370 ng RNA with molecular barcoded adaptors for alpha/delta and beta/gamma chains. TCRdb re-called the reads through MiXCR, storing one row per CDR3 protein. This table has several thousand distinct CDR3 sequences, 21% appearing once. Material for sequencing was a population of CD138-negative cells sorted from bone marrow. These receptors came from a donor over 35 with multiple myeloma.

This clonotype was seen many times. This may be a read error: a much more frequent sequence differs by one nucleotide. The chain uses TRBV7-8 and TRBJ2-3; unclear D gene. From germline, CDR1 is SGHVS and CDR2 FQNEAQ. The CDR3 covers 13 residues. The CDR3 DNA is TGTGCCAGCAGCTCGCCCGGCACAGATACGCAGTGTTTT. This codes for CASSSPGTDTQCF.

V is TRBV11-2 and J is TRBJ2-2; 9 bases fit TRBD2. V gave up 7 bases and J gave up 6 bases; unmatched junction bases: 9. This CDR3 is 15 amino acids long. Per germline, CDR1 SGHAT and CDR2 FQNNGV. CDR3 nucleotides: TGTGCCAGCATCTTTGTGGGACTAGCCTCCGGGGAGCTGTTTTTT. Protein product: CASIFVGLASGELFF.

With respect to this clonotype: It is likely a read error: a sequence one base away is far more abundant. This sequence joins TRBV6-2 or TRBV6-3 and TRBJ1-4; 14 bases align to TRBD2. The J call may be in error: the DNA end matches TRBJ2-3 better. The CDR3 length is 15 residues. CDR1 is MNHEY, CDR2 SVGEGT, per germline. Here the CDR3 reads CASSRLAGGDGTQYF. In DNA form, the CDR3 reads TGTGCCAGCTCAAGACTAGCGGGAGGGGACGGAACGCAGTATTTT.

About this clonotype itself: Given the absence of the conserved phenylalanine or tryptophan at the CDR3 end, a read error is likely. V usage is TRBV5-6 and J usage is TRBJ2-7; TRBD2 matches at 8 bases. The CDR3 totals 17 residues. The ends lost 4 bases at V and 3 bases at J; junction bases unmatched: 15. Germline-derived CDR1 and CDR2 are SGHDT and YYEEEE. Here the CDR3 reads CASSPSAGGGRFYEQYL. The CDR3 DNA reads as TGTGCCAGCAGCCCATCCGCCGGGGGGGGCCGGTTCTACGAGCAGTACCTC.

With respect to this clonotype: The CDR3 carries no conserved terminal phenylalanine or tryptophan, so it likely arises from a read error. The chain carries TRBV12-3 or TRBV12-4 and TRBJ2-2; D uncertain. Trimming left V 7 bases short and J 10 bases short, with 13 bases between. The length of the CDR3 is 12 residues. CDR3 in DNA: TGTGCCAGCACCATATTACCCGAGGAGCTGTTTCTT. This gives the protein CASTILPEELFL.

This clonotype is classed as medium-sized. The gene calls are TRBV3-1 and TRBJ2-3, with TRBD2 matching 14 bases. V dropped 0 bases and J dropped 5; count of bases not matched to a gene: 4. This CDR3 contains 17 residues. The germline CDR1 and CDR2 sequences are LGHDT and YNNKEL (reference sequence). The CDR3 sequence: CASSQDGGLAGEDTQYF. CDR3 DNA sequence: TGTGCCAGCAGCCAAGATGGGGGACTAGCGGGAGAAGATACGCAGTATTTT.

This clonotype is labeled large. This chain links TRBV6-5 with TRBJ1-1; TRBD1 matches at 7 bases. V was pared by 5 bases and J by 7 bases, with 19 bases of the junction left unmatched. This CDR3 has 17 amino acids. Germline CDR1 reads MNHEY; CDR2 reads SVGAGI. This CDR3 reads CASSKTRQGYRPHEAFF. In DNA, the CDR3 is TGTGCCAGCAGTAAGACTAGACAGGGTTATCGTCCCCATGAAGCTTTCTTT.

This clonotype appeared many times. The V and J genes are TRBV4-1 and TRBJ2-3, with D possibly TRBD2 on 6 matching bases. This CDR3 is built from 17 residues. The germline gives CDR1 MGHRA, CDR2 YSYEKL. V dropped 0 bases and J dropped 4 bases, with 17 bases sitting between them. As DNA, the CDR3 is TGCGCCAGCAGCCAAGAAGGAGGGCTTTTGGGTTCAGATACGCAGTATTTT. This sequence encodes CASSQEGGLLGSDTQYF.

There are many counts of this clonotype. The rearrangement links TRBV28 to TRBJ1-6; D gene uncertain. Germline-derived CDR1 and CDR2 are MDHEN and SYDVKM. V gave up 11 bases and J gave up 2 bases, with 13 bases separating them. This CDR3 is built from 14 residues. The CDR3: CACNADPYNSPLHF. CDR3 bases: TGTGCCTGTAACGCAGACCCCTATAATTCACCCCTCCACTTT. Full variable domain (outside the CDR3, taken from reference TRBV28 and TRBJ1-6): DVKVTQSSRYLVKRTGEKVFLECVQDMDHENMFWYRQDPGLGLRLIYFSYDVKMKEKGDIPEGYSVSREKKERFSLILESASTNQTSMYLCACNADPYNSPLHFGNGTRLTVT.

The gene calls are TRBV10-3 and TRBJ1-1; D not certain. CDR3 size: 13 residues. The germline V gene has CDR1 ENHRY and CDR2 SYGVKD. V was cut by 6 bases and J by 1 base, with 9 bases left in between. Here the CDR3 reads CAISKSQNTEAFF. The CDR3, as DNA: TGTGCCATCAGCAAGTCCCAGAACACTGAAGCTTTCTTT.

The rearrangement joins TRBV7-9 to TRBJ2-5, with TRBD1 matching 10 bases. Germline V CDR1 and CDR2: SEHNR, FQNEAQ (reference sequence). This CDR3 contains 17 residues. V was clipped by 6 bases and J by 4 bases; unmatched bases: 14. The CDR3 nucleotides read TGTGCCAGCAGACTTCCGCCGGGGACAGGGGCCCGAGAGACCCAGTACTTC. Its translation: CASRLPPGTGARETQYF.

This clonotype was detected ten times or more. The V call is TRBV28, the J call TRBJ1-5; D is unresolved. The germline V and J ends were trimmed by 2 bases and 6 bases, with 8 bases remaining between them. The CDR3 is 13 residues long. Per the germline V gene, CDR1 is MDHEN and CDR2 is SYDVKM. The CDR3 is CASSLGWAQPQHF. DNA for the CDR3: TGTGCCAGCAGTTTAGGTTGGGCTCAGCCCCAGCATTTT.

This clonotype was seen ten or more times. The chain is built from TRBV4-1 and TRBJ2-5, with 8 bases aligning to TRBD1. The length of the CDR3 is 15 residues. The ends lost 1 base at V and 3 bases at J; junction bases unmatched: 4. The germline V gene has CDR1 MGHRA and CDR2 YSYEKL. Here the CDR3 DNA reads TGCGCCAGCAGCCAAGGTGGACAGGGCAAAGAGACCCAGTACTTC. This sequence encodes CASSQGGQGKETQYF.

By sample share, this clonotype is medium-sized. V usage is TRBV7-8 and J usage is TRBJ1-1, with D perhaps TRBD1 (5 bases). The CDR3 is made up of 17 amino acids. Trimming took off 1 base at V and 1 base at J, with 16 bases between the two ends. Looked up from germline, CDR1 is SGHVS and CDR2 is FQNEAQ. CDR3 protein: CASSLVVAGKRNTEAFF. The CDR3 DNA is TGTGCCAGCAGCTTAGTCGTGGCAGGGAAGAGGAACACTGAAGCTTTCTTT.

In this sample, this clonotype is medium-sized. The J gene is TRBJ2-3, the V gene TRBV15, with a weak D call TRBD2 (5 bases). The germline V gene encodes CDR1 LNHNV and CDR2 YYDKDF (reference sequence). This CDR3 has 15 residues. The germline V and J ends were trimmed by 5 bases and 3 bases, with 15 bases remaining between them. The CDR3 loop is CATSPRDLRTDTQYF. The CDR3 DNA sequence: TGTGCCACCAGCCCGAGGGATTTAAGGACAGATACGCAGTATTTT.

There are many counts of this clonotype. The rearrangement uses TRBV12-3 or TRBV12-4 and TRBJ1-1; no clear D. Trimming left V 6 bases short and J 4 bases short, with 9 bases between. CDR3 size: 12 residues. In nucleotides, the CDR3 is TGTGCCAGCAGCGACGGGGTCACTGAAGCTTTCTTT. Amino acid sequence: CASSDGVTEAFF.

On this clonotype: One end of the junction fails to match germline, which may point to a read error. The rearrangement uses TRBV4-2 and TRBJ2-5, with TRBD1 identical over 7 bases. CDR1 and CDR2 (germline): LGHNA, YNFKEQ. The CDR3 covers 15 residues. This chain's CDR3 is CASSRTGTEEEIQYF. The CDR3 DNA reads as TGTGCCAGCAGCCGCACCGGGACAGAGGAAGAGATCCAGTACTTT.

In the case of this clonotype: With a much larger clone just one base away, this may be a read error. The chain uses TRBV20-1 and TRBJ1-1; D might be TRBD1 (6 bases). The germline gives CDR1 DFQATT, CDR2 SNEGSKA (reference sequence). Trimming removed 5 bases at V and 5 bases at J, with 15 bases between. The CDR3 contains 13 residues. The CDR3 coding sequence is TGCAGTGCTTGCGGCAGGGGTGGGACTGAAGCTTTCTTT. Its translation: CSACGRGGTEAFF.

The chain links TRBV5-5 to TRBJ1-4; D possibly corresponds to TRBD1 (5 bases). Between the trimmed V and J ends, which lost 2 bases and 2 bases, there was a span of 13 bases. Germline loops: CDR1 SGHKS, CDR2 YYEKEE (reference sequence). There are 16 residues in the CDR3. This CDR3 is CASSFGGGSTNEKLFF. CDR3 DNA sequence: TGTGCCAGCAGCTTCGGGGGAGGATCGACTAATGAAAAACTGTTTTTT.

This clonotype was observed at least ten times. The CDR3 here is CASSYSGHFNQPQHF. CDR3 nucleotides: TGTGCCAGCAGTTACTCAGGCCACTTCAATCAGCCCCAGCATTTT. The chain couples TRBV6-2 or TRBV6-3 to TRBJ1-5; D unclear. Trimming stripped 0 bases from V and 3 bases from J, with 9 bases between. The CDR3 has 15 amino acids. The V gene's germline CDR1 is MNHEY and CDR2 SVGEGT.